This TCR beta chain was sequenced during a study of T cell responses to AZD1222 COVID-19 vaccine. Here immunoSEQ multiplex PCR was the method, and the copy in TCRdb shows in-frame clones only, minus some. The table includes some 200,000 clones, 91% detected once. Specimen: peripheral blood, collected 28 days after the second AZD1222 dose. The TCR comes from an adult who received the AZD1222 COVID-19 vaccine.

Here the CDR3 reads CASSPVGQGGTYGYTF. The CDR3 nucleotides read TGTGCCAGCAGCCCGGTCGGACAGGGAGGCACCTATGGCTACACCTTC. The chain employs TRBV11-2 and TRBJ1-2; 8 nucleotides align to TRBD1. The CDR3 is 16 residues long. The germline V gene has CDR1 SGHAT and CDR2 FQNNGV. The V and J ends lost 5 bases and 4 bases, in that order; junction bases with no gene match: 12.